This T cell receptor beta chain was recorded in a study of T cell repertoires in cytomegalovirus infection. Study-wide results and limits: Dominant in the ex vivo response were TCR beta clonotypes restricted by HLA-C and specific for CMV.

In germline, CDR1 is SGHVS, CDR2 FQNEAQ. This CDR3 region has 15 residues. Trimming left V 2 bases short and J 7 bases short, with 14 bases between. In TCRdb, the reads were re-called with MiXCR into one record per CDR3 protein. The sample lists about 89,000 distinct CDR3 sequences, 25% to 30% occurring once. This clonotype has at least ten counts. Antigen specificity is unknown. The clonotype originates from a human donor in good health (CMV status not recorded). Some clones in this sample may be carry-over from other donors' samples. The chain couples TRBV7-8 to TRBJ1-4; D perhaps matches TRBD1 (6 bases). Specimen: CD8+ T cells from cultured PBMCs, collected from culture after CMV antigen stimulation. CDR3 amino acids: CASSLFGGISEKLFF. DNA of the CDR3: TGTGCCAGCAGCTTATTCGGGGGCATCTCTGAAAAACTGTTTTTT.